This T cell receptor beta chain was sequenced for a study of blood T cells in healthy people across ages. Whole-study findings and limits: Those diversity estimates obtained from one million T cells were thought to be underestimates. Older age went with lower TCR beta diversity per million T cells, in a roughly linear way.

Approximately 9.2 milliliters was the volume of peripheral blood drawn from each donor. Samples each had at least 5 micrograms of total RNA extracted. A J-beta primer mix and a sample-barcoded 5' primer were used in a second PCR of roughly 6 to 12 cycles. A single record per CDR3 protein comes from TCRdb applying MiXCR to the 5' RACE reads. The data contain hundreds of thousands of distinct CDR3 sequences, around 45% of them singletons. CDR3 length: 14 amino acids. Germline V gives CDR1 MDHEN, CDR2 SYDVKM. Trimming took off 3 bases at V and 1 base at J, with 9 bases between the two ends. This clonotype was counted once. Its antigen is as yet unknown.

This chain connects TRBV28 to TRBJ1-2; D is possibly TRBD1 (5 bases). The specimen was blood. This clonotype was obtained from a man in his 60s in good health. In nucleotides, the CDR3 is TGTGCCAGCAGTTTGACACAGGTTAACTATGGCTACACCTTC. Translated: CASSLTQVNYGYTF.